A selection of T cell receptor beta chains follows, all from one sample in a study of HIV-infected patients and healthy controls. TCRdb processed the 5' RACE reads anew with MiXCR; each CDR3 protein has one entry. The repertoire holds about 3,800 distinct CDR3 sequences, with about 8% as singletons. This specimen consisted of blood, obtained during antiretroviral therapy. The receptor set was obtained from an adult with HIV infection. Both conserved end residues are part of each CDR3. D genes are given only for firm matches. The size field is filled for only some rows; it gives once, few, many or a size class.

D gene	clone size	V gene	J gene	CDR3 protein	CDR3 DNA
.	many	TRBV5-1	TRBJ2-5	CASSQRTGQETQYF	TGCGCCAGCAGCCAACGGACTGGACAAGAGACCCAGTACTTC
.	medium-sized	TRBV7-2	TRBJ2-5	CASSPWGGPQETQYF	TGTGCCAGCAGCCCCTGGGGAGGACCCCAAGAGACCCAGTACTTC
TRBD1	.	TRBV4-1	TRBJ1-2	CASSQPGQGAYGYTF	TGCGCCAGCAGCCAACCCGGACAGGGGGCCTATGGCTACACCTTC
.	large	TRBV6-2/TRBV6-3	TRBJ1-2	CASSFTGSLNYGYTF	TGTGCCAGCAGTTTCACAGGGAGCCTAAACTATGGCTACACCTTC
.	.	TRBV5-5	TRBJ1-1	CASTGLEAFF	TGTGCCAGCACTGGACTTGAAGCTTTCTTT
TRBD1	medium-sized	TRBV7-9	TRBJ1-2	CASSYIPGQGANDYGYTF	TGTGCCAGCAGCTATATTCCGGGACAGGGGGCGAACGACTATGGCTACACCTTC
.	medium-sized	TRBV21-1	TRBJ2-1	CASSKAAVIAGKSCPYNEQFF	TGTGCCAGCAGCAAGGCGGCCGTCATAGCGGGTAAAAGTTGTCCCTACAATGAGCAGTTCTTC
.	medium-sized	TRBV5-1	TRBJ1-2	CASSTPTGGYTF	TGCGCCAGCAGTACTCCGACGGGTGGCTACACCTTC
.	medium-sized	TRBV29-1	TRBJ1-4	CSVEDRRGGEEKLFF	TGCAGCGTTGAAGATCGAAGGGGAGGCGAGGAAAAACTGTTTTTT
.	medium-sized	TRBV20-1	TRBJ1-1	CSAYREGNTEAFF	TGCAGTGCCTACCGGGAGGGGAACACTGAAGCTTTCTTT
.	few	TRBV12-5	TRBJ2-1	CASGNFRDNRDEQFF	TGTGCTAGTGGGAACTTCCGGGACAATAGAGATGAGCAGTTCTTC
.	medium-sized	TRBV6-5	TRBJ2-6	CASRDSGANVLTF	TGTGCCTCAAGAGACTCTGGGGCCAACGTCCTGACTTTC
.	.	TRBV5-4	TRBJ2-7	CASSLEAGTTIPYEQYF	TGTGCCAGCAGCTTGGAGGCCGGGACAACTATCCCCTACGAGCAGTACTTC
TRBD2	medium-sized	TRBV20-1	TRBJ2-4	CSARGIAGGTKNIQYF	TGCAGTGCTAGAGGAATTGCGGGAGGGACGAAAAACATTCAGTACTTC
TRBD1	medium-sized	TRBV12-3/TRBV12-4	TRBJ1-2	CASSFWTGEGGYTF	TGTGCCAGCAGTTTCTGGACAGGGGAAGGGGGCTACACCTTC
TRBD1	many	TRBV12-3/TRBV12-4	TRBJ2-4	CASTPDRGHDIQYF	TGTGCCAGCACCCCGGACAGGGGACATGACATTCAGTACTTC
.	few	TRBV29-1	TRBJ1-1	CSVKGGGRTEAFF	TGCAGCGTTAAGGGAGGAGGGCGGACTGAAGCTTTCTTT
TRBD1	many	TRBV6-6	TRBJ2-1	CASSLDRGSYNEQFF	TGTGCCAGCAGTTTGGACAGGGGGTCCTACAATGAGCAGTTCTTC
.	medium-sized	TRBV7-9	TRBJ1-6	CASSLAPTASPLHF	TGTGCCAGCAGCTTAGCGCCGACGGCTTCACCCCTCCACTTT
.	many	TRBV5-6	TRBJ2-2	CASSIRGFTGELFF	TGTGCCAGCAGCATCAGGGGATTTACCGGGGAGCTGTTTTTT
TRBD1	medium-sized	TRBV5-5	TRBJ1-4	CASSLDRGPGNEKLFF	TGTGCCAGCAGCTTGGACAGGGGGCCCGGTAATGAAAAACTGTTTTTT
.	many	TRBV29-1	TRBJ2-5	CSVEDPAGGRGTQYF	TGCAGCGTTGAAGATCCGGCCGGGGGGCGGGGGACCCAGTACTTC
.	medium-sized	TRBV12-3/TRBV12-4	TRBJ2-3	CASSLELDRTDTQYF	TGTGCCAGCAGCCTTGAGTTGGACCGCACAGATACGCAGTATTTT
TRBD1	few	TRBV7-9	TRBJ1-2	CASSAATGVGYTF	TGTGCCAGCAGCGCAGCCACAGGGGTTGGCTACACCTTC
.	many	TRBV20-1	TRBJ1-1	CSARGVMNTEAFF	TGCAGTGCTAGAGGAGTAATGAACACTGAAGCTTTCTTT
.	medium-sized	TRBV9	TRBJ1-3	CASGPQGYGNTIYF	TGTGCCAGCGGGCCCCAGGGGTATGGAAACACCATATATTTT
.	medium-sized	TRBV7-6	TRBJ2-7	CASSSGVASYEQYF	TGTGCCAGCAGCTCAGGCGTGGCAAGCTACGAGCAGTACTTC
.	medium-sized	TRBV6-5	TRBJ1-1	CASSRLNTEAFF	TGTGCCAGCAGCCGGCTGAACACTGAAGCTTTCTTT
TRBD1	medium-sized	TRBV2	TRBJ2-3	CASSAQGPSTDTQYF	TGTGCCAGCAGTGCACAGGGGCCTTCCACAGATACGCAGTATTTT
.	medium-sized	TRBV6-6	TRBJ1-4	CASSPRGAPNEKLFF	TGTGCCAGCAGTCCAAGAGGGGCCCCTAATGAAAAACTGTTTTTT
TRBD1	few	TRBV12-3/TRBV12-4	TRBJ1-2	CASTQPPFPSQTTGGDVYGYTF	TGTGCCAGCACCCAACCCCCTTTCCCCTCCCAAACCACAGGGGGCGACGTCTATGGCTACACCTTC
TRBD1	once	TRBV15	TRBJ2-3	CATSRDTGTGGAVTDTQYF	TGTGCCACCAGCAGAGACACCGGGACAGGGGGCGCCGTGACAGATACGCAGTATTTT
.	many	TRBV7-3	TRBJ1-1	CASSLTRDSEAFF	TGTGCCAGCAGCTTAACTCGGGATAGTGAAGCTTTCTTT
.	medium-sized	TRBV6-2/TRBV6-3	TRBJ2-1	CASSPRGHSYNEQFF	TGTGCCAGCAGTCCCCGGGGTCACTCCTACAATGAGCAGTTCTTC
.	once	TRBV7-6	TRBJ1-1	CASSSSIGEAFF	TGTGCCAGCAGCTCCAGCATCGGTGAAGCTTTCTTT
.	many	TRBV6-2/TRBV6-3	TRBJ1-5	CASSSNNRVSQPQHF	TGTGCCAGCAGTTCCAACAACAGGGTATCTCAGCCCCAGCATTTT
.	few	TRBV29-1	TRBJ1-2	CSVDGGSNYGYTF	TGCAGCGTTGATGGGGGCAGTAACTATGGCTACACCTTC
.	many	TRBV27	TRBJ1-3	CASRSPTSSGNTIYF	TGTGCCAGCAGGAGCCCAACGAGCTCTGGAAACACCATATATTTT
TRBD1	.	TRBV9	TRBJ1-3	CASTLGAGGKYSGNTIYF	TGTGCCAGCACCCTCGGAGCAGGGGGGAAATACTCTGGAAACACCATATATTTT
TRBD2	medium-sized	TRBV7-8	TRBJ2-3	CASSSPSGGGPSDTQYF	TGTGCCAGCAGCTCCCCCTCCGGCGGGGGGCCTTCAGATACGCAGTATTTT
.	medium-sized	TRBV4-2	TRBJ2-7	CASSPFAAGASYEQYF	TGTGCCAGCAGCCCCTTTGCGGCAGGGGCCTCCTACGAGCAGTACTTC